This TCR beta chain was retrieved from a study of radiotherapy plus CTLA-4 blockade in lung cancer. Study details: Objective responses were seen in about a sixth of patients, disease control in approximately 30%. Study results and caveats: Blood-borne expansion of tumor-derived TCR clones followed radiotherapy plus ipilimumab.

People whose metastatic non-small-cell lung cancer was chemo-refractory got focal radiation along with CTLA-4 blockade by ipilimumab. V lost 5 bases and J lost 8; bases outside the gene matches: 14. This CDR3 comprises 16 residues. Germline values: CDR1 SGHTA, CDR2 FQGNSA. Assay: immunoSEQ multiplex PCR; the TCRdb copy retains only in-frame clones and omits some. This table holds 15,000 or so clones, around 70% found once. Notes on this clone: Its antigen is currently unknown.

The chain carries TRBV7-2 and TRBJ2-2; 7 positions match TRBD2. This specimen was peripheral blood, taken from a patient treated with radiotherapy plus ipilimumab. The source of this sequence is a human donor with non-small cell lung cancer whose response to radiotherapy plus ipilimumab could not be evaluated. CDR3 loop: CASSPHSRLASGELFF. In DNA form, the CDR3 reads TGTGCCAGCAGCCCGCATAGCCGACTAGCCTCGGGGGAGCTGTTTTTT.